This is a list of T cell receptor beta chains from one sample in a study of blood T cell repertoires in COVID-19. Only in-frame clones appear in the TCRdb table, and some are missing; sequencing was by immunoSEQ multiplex PCR. The sample comprises a few hundred thousand clones, about 82% of which are singletons, and around an eighth rests with the top ten. Input material: peripheral blood. The receptors derive from an elderly man with acute or convalescent COVID-19. Both conserved end residues are part of each CDR3. Each record gives: V gene, J gene, CDR3 protein.

v_call: TRBV29-1
j_call: TRBJ1-1
cdr3_aa: CSVGGKGGSTEAFF

v_call: TRBV2
j_call: TRBJ1-5
cdr3_aa: CASSEAAQAVKNQPQHF

v_call: TRBV25-1
j_call: TRBJ1-1
cdr3_aa: CASSRRGLGTEAFF

v_call: TRBV7-2
j_call: TRBJ2-3
cdr3_aa: CASSLARRVGGTQYF

v_call: TRBV19
j_call: TRBJ1-2
cdr3_aa: CASSTPLGESYGYTF

v_call: TRBV3-1/TRBV3-2
j_call: TRBJ1-4
cdr3_aa: CASSQERLTGLNEKLFF

v_call: TRBV3-1/TRBV3-2
j_call: TRBJ2-7
cdr3_aa: CASSRGTSGITYEQYF

v_call: TRBV3-1/TRBV3-2
j_call: TRBJ2-2
cdr3_aa: CASSPSLPGVGNTGELFF

v_call: TRBV18
j_call: TRBJ2-5
cdr3_aa: CASSPLTWQGEETQYF

v_call: TRBV18
j_call: TRBJ2-2
cdr3_aa: CASSPRGTANTGELFF

v_call: TRBV6-5
j_call: TRBJ2-7
cdr3_aa: CASSPGTGKEAF

v_call: TRBV28
j_call: TRBJ1-6
cdr3_aa: CASSLGPDSPLHF

v_call: TRBV5-1
j_call: TRBJ2-1
cdr3_aa: CASSLDQGTYNEQFF

v_call: TRBV29-1
j_call: TRBJ2-7
cdr3_aa: CSVGAGPEQYF

v_call: TRBV19
j_call: TRBJ2-1
cdr3_aa: CASFASGSVDFAEQFF